Below, 10 T cell receptor beta chains from the same sample are listed, as sequenced in a study of lymphopenia after photon versus proton radiotherapy. Sequencing was performed with immunoSEQ multiplex PCR; in TCRdb, only in-frame clones are kept and a portion is missing. The repertoire holds about 17,000 clones, with roughly 90% as singletons. This specimen consisted of peripheral blood, obtained from a patient treated with photon-based radiotherapy. These receptors all stem from a woman aged 40 to 49 with cholangiocarcinoma.

This chain joins TRBV6-6 and TRBJ1-5; a weak D match, TRBD1 (6 bases). The germline CDR1 and CDR2 sequences are MNHNY and SVGAGI (reference sequence). This CDR3 is 16 amino acids long. Trimming took 4 bases from V and 4 from J, leaving 17 bases between them. CDR3 DNA sequence: TGTGCCAGCAGTTCGACGTGGGGGCTAGGAAATCAGCCCCAGCATTTT. This codes for CASSSTWGLGNQPQHF.

The chain is built from TRBV6-1 and TRBJ1-5, with D unclear. V gave up 0 bases and J gave up 3 bases, with 3 bases separating them. Germline values: CDR1 MNHNS, CDR2 SASEGT. The CDR3 loop spans 13 amino acids. The CDR3 DNA follows: TGTGCCAGCAGTGAAGCACTCAATCAGCCCCAGCATTTT. Amino acids: CASSEALNQPQHF.

V gene TRBV19 combines with J gene TRBJ2-1; 8 positions agree with TRBD2. In germline, CDR1 is LNHDA, CDR2 SQIVND (reference sequence). The CDR3 has 17 residues. J was trimmed by 9 bases and V by 0 bases; bases with no gene match: 13. The CDR3 sequence: CASSIDQEAGVRGEQFF. In DNA, the CDR3 is TGTGCCAGTAGTATAGATCAGGAAGCGGGGGTTAGGGGTGAGCAGTTCTTC. The whole variable domain, filled in from reference TRBV19 and TRBJ2-1, reads DGGITQSPKYLFRKEGQNVTLSCEQNLNHDAMYWYRQDPGQGLRLIYYSQIVNDFQKGDIAEGYSVSREKKESFPLTVTSAQKNPTAFYLCASSIDQEAGVRGEQFFGPGTRLTVL.

The chain links TRBV6-5 to TRBJ1-5; perhaps TRBD1 as D (5 bases). This CDR3 region has 14 residues. Germline loops: CDR1 MNHEY, CDR2 SVGAGI. The V end lost 2 bases, the J end lost 6 bases, and 11 bases lay between the germline ends. CDR3 residues: CASSYDSGAQPQHF. The CDR3 region has the DNA TGTGCCAGCAGTTACGACAGCGGAGCTCAGCCCCAGCATTTT.

This chain uses TRBV9 with TRBJ2-3; 8 bases are a match to TRBD1. Trimming cost V 3 bases and J 0 bases; bases outside gene matches: 6. CDR1 SGDLS and CDR2 YYNGEE come from the germline V gene. This CDR3 has 16 residues. The CDR3 DNA is TGTGCCAGCAGCGCGGGGGACAGGACTAGCACAGATACGCAGTATTTT. Its translation is CASSAGDRTSTDTQYF.

This clone came up once. The chain joins TRBV7-3 to TRBJ2-1; no firm D call. V was cut by 5 bases and J by 5 bases, with 16 bases left in between. The CDR3 runs to 15 residues. Germline CDR1 is SGHTA and CDR2 is FQGTGA. CDR3 sequence (DNA): TGTGCCAGCAGCCCCGTTAAGGGCAATAACAATGAGCAGTTCTTC. Its protein is CASSPVKGNNNEQFF.

This chain uses TRBV11-2 with TRBJ2-3, with a possible D match to TRBD2 (7 bases). Germline V gives CDR1 SGHAT, CDR2 FQNNGV. V was shortened by 0 bases and J by 5 bases, with 21 bases between the two germline ends. The CDR3 contains 18 residues. The CDR3 sequence is CASSLDQVTGGRRDTQYF. In DNA form, the CDR3 reads TGTGCCAGCAGCTTAGATCAAGTAACCGGGGGGCGACGAGATACGCAGTATTTT.

The chain carries TRBV9 and TRBJ1-1; D perhaps matches TRBD1 (6 bases). Looked up from germline, CDR1 is SGDLS and CDR2 is YYNGEE. The CDR3 consists of 13 residues. V gave up 2 bases and J gave up 4 bases, with 9 bases separating them. The CDR3 protein is CASSVTGPTEAFF. DNA of the CDR3: TGTGCCAGCAGCGTTACAGGGCCCACTGAAGCTTTCTTT.

By sample share, this clone is medium-sized. This sequence joins TRBV9 and TRBJ2-3; D gene unclear. CDR1 is SGDLS and CDR2 is YYNGEE in the germline V gene. This CDR3 comprises 14 residues. Trimming shortened V by 0 bases and J by 0 bases, and 5 bases separated the two germline ends. CDR3 nucleotide sequence: TGTGCCAGCAGCGTAGTGTCCAGCACAGATACGCAGTATTTT. It codes for CASSVVSSTDTQYF.

The CDR3 DNA reads as TGTGCCAGCAGTCCCGACAGGGCCAACACAGATACGCAGTATTTT. Amino acids: CASSPDRANTDTQYF. V gene TRBV5-4 combines with J gene TRBJ2-3; TRBD1 matches at 7 bases. The CDR3 consists of 15 residues. Germline V CDR1 and CDR2: SGHNT, YYREEE (reference sequence). With 5 bases clipped from V and 2 bases from J, the junction kept 8 bases outside the gene matches.